This TCR beta chain originates from a study of CD8+ T cells in alopecia areata. The treatment here: oral pan-JAK inhibitor, 5-10 mg twice daily. Between the trimmed V and J ends, which lost 3 bases and 2 bases, there was a span of 14 bases. Germline CDR1 and CDR2: GTSNPN and SVGIG (reference sequence). This CDR3 contains 14 residues. After isolation, RNA underwent reverse transcription to generate cDNA as the sequencing template. Measured with immunoSEQ multiplex PCR; TCRdb has only the in-frame clones, and not every one. The sample yields over 70,000 clones, about 71% seen once. The specimen was CD8+ T cells sorted from blood, collected at week 24, from a patient treated with tofacitinib. This receptor was taken from a human donor with alopecia areata. The chain combines TRBV30 with TRBJ2-7, with a possible D match to TRBD1 (5 bases). In nucleotides, the CDR3 is TGTGCCTGGAGCGTTGGACACAAACCCTACGAGCAGTACTTC. It yields the protein CAWSVGHKPYEQYF. The full variable domain, with the rest looked up from reference TRBV30 and TRBJ2-7, is SQTIHQWPATLVQPVGSPLSLECTVEGTSNPNLYWYRQAAGRGLQLLFYSVGIGQISSEVPQNLSASRPQDRQFILSSKKLLLSDSGFYLCAWSVGHKPYEQYFGPGTRLTVT.